This entry features one TCR beta chain sequence. What it recognizes is unknown. The V gene's germline CDR1 is MGHRA and CDR2 YSYEKL. V was trimmed by 2 bases and J by 0 bases, leaving 10 bases between them. CDR3 length equals 15 residues. This entry comes from a study of graft-versus-host responses after intestinal transplantation. Study-wide background: All recipients were given anti-thymocyte globulin induction, and tacrolimus and steroids were then administered for roughly 3 years. Study-level findings and limits: Early after transplant, HvG declines were associated with peak levels of circulating GvH clones. Recipient marrow contained GvH clones, some of which appeared first in ileum or blood. High graft-versus-host to host-versus-graft clonal ratios were seen in allografts of patients with graft-donor T cell macrochimerism.

Clones were read by immunoSEQ multiplex PCR, and TCRdb kept only the in-frame ones, dropping some. The data show about 88,000 clones, roughly 88% seen once. The chain combines TRBV4-1 with TRBJ2-5, with a possible D match to TRBD2 (5 bases). This receptor was identified in a human donor who received an intestinal transplant. The sequenced sample was unstimulated CD4+ T cells sorted from spleen or lymph node cells, obtained before intestinal transplant. As DNA, the CDR3 is TGCGCCAGCAGCCAACCCCAACTAGACCAAGAGACCCAGTACTTC. It translates to CASSQPQLDQETQYF.